Listed below are T cell receptor beta chains from one sample, sequenced in a study of blood T cell repertoires in COVID-19. TCRdb's copy holds only in-frame clones and misses some; the assay was immunoSEQ multiplex PCR. The data contain 150,000 to 200,000 clones, around four fifths of them singletons. Material for sequencing was peripheral blood. These receptors all come from a woman in her 30s with acute or convalescent COVID-19. Both conserved end residues are part of each CDR3. The D gene is left open where the match is weak. Clone size is shown for a subset of rows, as once, few, many or a class of expanded clone.

CDR3: CASMGALSSNQPQHF
DNA: TGTGCCAGCATGGGGGCGTTGTCGAGCAATCAGCCCCAGCATTTT
size: .
V: TRBV6-5
D: .
J: TRBJ1-5

CDR3: CASSLGGGYTF
DNA: TGTGCCAGCAGCCTCGGGGGAGGCTACACCTTC
size: .
V: TRBV9
D: .
J: TRBJ1-2

CDR3: CASSYVSQGSTDTQYF
DNA: TGTGCCAGCAGTTACGTTTCACAGGGGAGCACAGATACGCAGTATTTT
size: .
V: TRBV6-5
D: TRBD1
J: TRBJ2-3

CDR3: CASSSDRYSNQPQHF
DNA: TGTGCCAGCAGTTCAGACAGGTATAGCAATCAGCCCCAGCATTTT
size: .
V: TRBV2
D: .
J: TRBJ1-5

CDR3: CASSQTGFRAGDTQYF
DNA: TGTGCCAGCAGCCAGACAGGGTTTAGAGCTGGAGATACGCAGTATTTT
size: .
V: TRBV7-3
D: TRBD1
J: TRBJ2-3

CDR3: CASSIGSGGANTGELFF
DNA: TGTGCCAGTAGTATAGGTAGCGGGGGAGCGAACACCGGGGAGCTGTTTTTT
size: .
V: TRBV19
D: TRBD2
J: TRBJ2-2

CDR3: CASSIGTGLYGYTF
DNA: TGTGCCAGTAGTATCGGGACAGGGCTCTATGGCTACACCTTC
size: few
V: TRBV19
D: TRBD1
J: TRBJ1-2

CDR3: CASSSETGDEQYF
DNA: TGTGCCAGCAGCTCGGAAACGGGGGACGAGCAGTACTTC
size: .
V: TRBV7-9
D: .
J: TRBJ2-7

CDR3: CASSYGRATDTQYF
DNA: TGTGCCAGCAGTTACGGGAGAGCCACAGATACGCAGTATTTT
size: .
V: TRBV6-2/TRBV6-3
D: .
J: TRBJ2-3

CDR3: CASRRDRDRGITGELFF
DNA: TGTGCCAGCAGGAGAGACCGGGACAGGGGTATAACCGGGGAGCTGTTTTTT
size: .
V: TRBV5-4
D: TRBD1
J: TRBJ2-2